This TCR beta chain was recovered during a study of graft-versus-host responses after intestinal transplantation. Study in general: Anti-thymocyte globulin served as induction for all recipients, who then took tacrolimus and steroids for three to four years.

Trimming pared 5 bases from V and 7 bases from J, leaving 11 bases between. The CDR3 has 12 amino acids. Germline CDR1 reads SEHNR; CDR2 reads FQNEAQ (reference sequence). The study's findings and limits: Early post-transplant declines in HvG were associated with peak levels of circulating GvH clones.

This clone is a singleton in its sample. The target antigen is unknown. Only in-frame clones appear in the TCRdb table, and some are missing; sequencing was by immunoSEQ multiplex PCR. The top ten clones hold less than 0.85% of a sample with about 110,000 clones, 87% of them seen once. This sample comprised unstimulated CD4+ T cells sorted from spleen or lymph node cells, obtained before transplant. This TCR was sampled from a human donor who was the organ donor for an intestinal transplant. The rearrangement uses TRBV7-9 and TRBJ1-2; maybe TRBD1 (5 bases). DNA for the CDR3: TGTGCCAGCAGCGACGACAGCCTTGGCTACACCTTC. This gives the protein CASSDDSLGYTF.